Following are 16 T cell receptor beta chains from one sample sequenced in a study of T cells in narcolepsy. Sequencing used immunoSEQ multiplex PCR; TCRdb keeps in-frame clones, though not all of them. The data show tens of thousands of clones, around 83% seen once. The sequenced material came from memory (CD45RA-) CD4+ T cells from blood. Receptors were obtained from a human donor in good health.

The chain employs TRBV2 and TRBJ2-2; no clear D. There are 17 residues in the CDR3. Per germline, CDR1 SNHLY and CDR2 FYNNEI. V lost 5 bases to trimming and J lost 0 bases, with 16 bases between them. The CDR3 spells CASSFSLGSANTGELFF. CDR3 DNA sequence: TGTGCCAGCAGTTTCTCCTTGGGGTCCGCGAACACCGGGGAGCTGTTTTTT.

This clone was picked up one time. The V call is TRBV19, the J call TRBJ1-2, with D possibly being TRBD1 (5 bases). Germline CDR1 reads LNHDA; CDR2 reads SQIVND (reference sequence). The CDR3 is 15 amino acids. Trimming left V 9 bases short and J 4 bases short, with 21 bases between. CDR3 sequence: CASGPTGTYIYGYTF. DNA for the CDR3: TGTGCCAGCGGGCCGACCGGGACCTACATCTATGGCTACACCTTC.

The rearrangement joins TRBV27 to TRBJ2-1; 7 bases line up with TRBD2. CDR1 is MNHEY and CDR2 is SMNVEV in the germline V gene (reference sequence). The V gene end was trimmed by 6 bases and the J gene end by 5 bases; junction bases not matched to a gene: 10. The CDR3 extends over 15 amino acids. The CDR3 DNA sequence: TGTGCCAGCAGGGCCCGTGGGGGGGGTCACAATGAGCAGTTCTTC. Protein sequence: CASRARGGGHNEQFF.

The chain combines TRBV11-3 with TRBJ1-1; no definite D call. Trimming pared 3 bases from V and 2 bases from J, leaving 7 bases between. CDR1 SGHNT and CDR2 YENEEA come from the germline V gene. The CDR3 loop spans 13 amino acids. For the CDR3, the DNA is TGTGCCAGCAGCTTTAGGTACAACACTGAAGCTTTCTTT. It yields the protein CASSFRYNTEAFF.

The gene calls are TRBV28 and TRBJ2-2; 8 bases match TRBD1. The J segment lost 8 bases and the V segment lost 4 bases, leaving 12 bases of the junction unmatched. The CDR3 contains 16 residues. From germline, CDR1 is MDHEN and CDR2 SYDVKM. The CDR3 loop is CASSSPVQGAAGELFF. CDR3 in DNA: TGTGCCAGCAGTTCCCCCGTGCAGGGGGCGGCGGGGGAGCTGTTTTTT.

The rearrangement joins TRBV2 to TRBJ1-1; D ambiguous. In germline, CDR1 is SNHLY, CDR2 FYNNEI. V lost 3 bases to trimming and J lost 3 bases, with 8 bases between them. CDR3 length: 13 amino acids. The CDR3 region is CASSDEGYTEAFF. In DNA, the CDR3 is TGTGCCAGCAGTGACGAAGGGTACACTGAAGCTTTCTTT.

The rearrangement links TRBV5-5 to TRBJ1-4; unclear D gene. Germline V gene lookup returns CDR1 SGHKS and CDR2 YYEKEE (reference sequence). Trimming left V 2 bases short and J 8 bases short, with 10 bases between. This CDR3 contains 13 residues. The CDR3 DNA reads as TGTGCCAGCAGCTTAGCCCCTCGGGAAAAACTGTTTTTT. This encodes CASSLAPREKLFF. Looking up the rest from reference TRBV5-5 and TRBJ1-4 gives the full variable domain: DAGVTQSPTHLIKTRGQQVTLRCSPISGHKSVSWYQQVLGQGPQFIFQYYEKEERGRGNFPDRFSARQFPNYSSELNVNALLLGDSALYLCASSLAPREKLFFGSGTQLSVL.

The V gene is TRBV28, the J gene TRBJ2-3; D gene ambiguous. This CDR3 is built from 12 residues. Per germline, CDR1 MDHEN and CDR2 SYDVKM. V dropped 6 bases and J dropped 0 bases, with 4 bases sitting between them. This chain's CDR3 is CASRPSTDTQYF. In DNA, the CDR3 is TGTGCCAGCAGACCGAGCACAGATACGCAGTATTTT.

This clone is a singleton in its sample. This rearrangement joins TRBV7-8 to TRBJ1-2, with TRBD1 matching 8 bases. The V gene's germline CDR1 is SGHVS and CDR2 FQNEAQ. The CDR3 is 18 residues long. Trimming at V came to 1 base and at J to 6 bases, leaving 16 bases not matched to a gene. The CDR3 DNA reads TGTGCCAGCAGCTTAGTGCGGGCAGGGGGCGGTTTTTATGATGGCTACACCTTC. Translated: CASSLVRAGGGFYDGYTF.

This clone was counted only a few times. V and J are TRBV9 and TRBJ2-2; D possibly uses TRBD1 or TRBD2 (5 bases each). V was pared by 3 bases and J by 4 bases, with 10 bases between. This CDR3 spans 14 amino acids. CDR1 and CDR2 (germline): SGDLS, YYNGEE. CDR3: CASSAGTGTGELFF. The CDR3 nucleotides read TGTGCCAGCAGCGCTGGGACGGGCACCGGGGAGCTGTTTTTT. Full variable domain (outside the CDR3, taken from reference TRBV9 and TRBJ2-2): DSGVTQTPKHLITATGQRVTLRCSPRSGDLSVYWYQQSLDQGLQFLIQYYNGEERAKGNILERFSAQQFPDLHSELNLSSLELGDSALYFCASSAGTGTGELFFGEGSRLTVL.

CDR3: CASSPFSGELFF. Written as DNA, the CDR3 is TGTGCCAGCAGCCCCTTCTCCGGGGAGCTGTTTTTT. V is TRBV27 and J is TRBJ2-2; D call uncertain. The CDR3 contains 12 residues. V lost 6 bases and J 6 bases, leaving 8 bases between the germline ends. Germline assignment: CDR1 MNHEY and CDR2 SMNVEV (reference sequence).

The gene calls are TRBV7-2 and TRBJ1-2; D is unresolved. CDR3 length: 13 amino acids. From germline, CDR1 is SGHTA and CDR2 FQGNSA. Trimming left V 2 bases short and J 5 bases short, with 9 bases between. In nucleotides, the CDR3 is TGTGCCAGCAGCTTATCGAGGGAATATGGCTACACCTTC. It yields the protein CASSLSREYGYTF.

This clone was seen only a few times. The chain joins TRBV2 to TRBJ1-3; no clear D. This CDR3 is built from 13 residues. V was pared by 6 bases and J by 2 bases, with 8 bases between. The germline CDR1 and CDR2 sequences are SNHLY and FYNNEI. CDR3 DNA sequence: TGTGCCAGCAGACGAGGGCCTGGAAACACCATATATTTT. Amino acids: CASRRGPGNTIYF.

The sample holds one count of this clone. Its ends do not fully match the called genes, so a read error is possible. The chain employs TRBV7-9 and TRBJ2-1, with TRBD2 identical over 7 bases. Germline V gene sequence: CDR1 SEHNR, CDR2 FQNEAQ (reference sequence). The CDR3 totals 15 residues. CDR3 amino acids: CVSSLGAGSFYEQFF. CDR3 sequence (DNA): TGTGTCAGCAGCTTAGGAGCGGGGTCATTCTATGAGCAGTTCTTC.

The V and J genes are TRBV9 and TRBJ1-6; the D gene is possibly TRBD1 (5 bases). The CDR3 sequence is 15 residues long. The V gene's germline CDR1 is SGDLS and CDR2 YYNGEE. V lost 3 bases and J 5 bases, leaving 12 bases between the germline ends. CDR3 in DNA: TGTGCCAGCAGCGGGCCCGGGACGAATAATTCACCCCTCCACTTT. Its translation: CASSGPGTNNSPLHF.

This clone was observed a handful of times. The chain recombines TRBV29-1 with TRBJ1-6; no definite D call. The CDR3 spans 15 residues. Germline V lookup: CDR1 SQVTM, CDR2 ANQGSEA. V was cut by 7 bases and J by 5 bases, with 18 bases left in between. DNA for the CDR3: TGCAGCGCAAGCACCGGATCGACCAATAATTCACCCCTCCACTTT. Translating gives CSASTGSTNNSPLHF.